This TCR beta chain is drawn from a study of T cells in Graves' hyperthyroidism and ophthalmopathy. Study-wide results and limits: Also found in blood were most expanded thyroid clonotypes above 0.001.

Aged 18 to 65, the patients had hyperthyroidism that was newly diagnosed and had lasted under 2 months. The authors obtained PBMCs from around 11 ml of fresh peripheral blood. This clonotype was observed many times. What it binds is not known. The CDR3 covers 15 residues. The germline V gene encodes CDR1 SGHDN and CDR2 FVKESK. V trimming: 6 bases; J trimming: 1 base; junction bases outside the gene matches: 5. Amplification yielded TCR beta CDR3 regions, with RNA transcripts as the source. A first-round RT-PCR of the TCR CDR3 used the HTBI primer set. Each CDR3 protein gets one entry after TCRdb re-called the multiplex PCR reads with MiXCR. The sample includes 500,000 to 550,000 distinct CDR3 sequences, roughly 20% of them seen just once.

The TCR comes from a man aged 18 to 30 with Graves' hyperthyroidism. Material: blood. This rearrangement joins TRBV14 to TRBJ2-7, with TRBD1 matching 11 bases. DNA of the CDR3: TGTGCCAGCAGTTGGGGGACAGGGGGATCCTACGAGCAGTACTTC. Translating it yields CASSWGTGGSYEQYF.